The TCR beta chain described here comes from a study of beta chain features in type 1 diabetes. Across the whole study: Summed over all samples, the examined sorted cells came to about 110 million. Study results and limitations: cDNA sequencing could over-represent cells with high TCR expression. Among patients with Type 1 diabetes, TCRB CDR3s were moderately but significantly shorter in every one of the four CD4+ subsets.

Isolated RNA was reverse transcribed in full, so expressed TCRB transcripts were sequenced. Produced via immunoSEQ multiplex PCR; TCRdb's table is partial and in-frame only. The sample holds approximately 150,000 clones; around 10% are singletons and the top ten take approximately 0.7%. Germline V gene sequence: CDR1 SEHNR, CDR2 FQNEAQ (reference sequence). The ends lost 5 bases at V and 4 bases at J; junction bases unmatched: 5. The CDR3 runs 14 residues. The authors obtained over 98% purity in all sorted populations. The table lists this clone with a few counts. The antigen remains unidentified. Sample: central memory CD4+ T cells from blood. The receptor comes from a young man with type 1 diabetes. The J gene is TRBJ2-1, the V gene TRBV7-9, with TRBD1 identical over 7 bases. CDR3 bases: TGTGCCAGCAGCCCGGGACAGCTTTACAATGAGCAGTTCTTC. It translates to CASSPGQLYNEQFF.